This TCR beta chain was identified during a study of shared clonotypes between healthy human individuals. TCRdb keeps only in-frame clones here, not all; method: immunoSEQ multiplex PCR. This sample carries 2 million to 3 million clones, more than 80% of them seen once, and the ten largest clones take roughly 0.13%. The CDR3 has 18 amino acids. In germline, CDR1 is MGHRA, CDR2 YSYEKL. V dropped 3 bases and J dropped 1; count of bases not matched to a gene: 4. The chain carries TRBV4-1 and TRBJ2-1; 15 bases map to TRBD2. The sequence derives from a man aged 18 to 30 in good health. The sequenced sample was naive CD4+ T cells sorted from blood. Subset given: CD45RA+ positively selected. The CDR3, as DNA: TGCGCCAGCAGCCAGGGACTAGCGGGAGGACTTTCCTACAATGAGCAGTTCTTC. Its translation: CASSQGLAGGLSYNEQFF.